One sample yielded the 21 T cell receptor beta chains listed below, sequenced in a study of T cells after yellow fever vaccination. TCRdb passed the 5' RACE reads through MiXCR, listing each CDR3 protein once. The sample lists 250,000 or so distinct CDR3 sequences, about 7% seen once, with 0.65% to 0.9% in the top ten. The material sequenced was CD4+ T cells sorted from PBMCs, taken 15 days after the yellow fever booster vaccination. Every receptor here comes from a man in his thirties or forties who received the YFV17D yellow fever vaccine.

There are a few counts of this clonotype. The chain is built from TRBV20-1 and TRBJ2-5, with D unresolved. The CDR3 runs to 14 residues. Per the germline V gene, CDR1 is DFQATT and CDR2 is SNEGSKA (reference sequence). V was shortened by 6 bases and J by 0 bases, with 14 bases between the two germline ends. The chain's CDR3 is CSAPIDTYQETQYF. The CDR3, as DNA: TGCAGTGCCCCTATCGACACCTACCAAGAGACCCAGTACTTC.

This clonotype was observed a few times. The V gene is TRBV7-6, the J gene TRBJ1-1; D gene ambiguous. In germline, CDR1 is SGHVS, CDR2 FNYEAQ. The CDR3 covers 14 residues. V was trimmed by 2 bases and J by 6 bases, leaving 13 bases between them. This CDR3 reads CASSLQEGISEAFF. The CDR3 region has the DNA TGTGCCAGCAGCTTACAGGAGGGAATCTCTGAAGCTTTCTTT.

This clonotype was seen more than once but under ten times. The chain joins TRBV20-1 to TRBJ2-5; D is unclear. CDR3 length: 12 residues. The V end lost 5 bases, the J end lost 4 bases, and 11 bases lay between the germline ends. Looked up from germline, CDR1 is DFQATT and CDR2 is SNEGSKA (reference sequence). The CDR3: CSAFSTGETQYF. DNA of the CDR3: TGCAGTGCTTTTTCGACCGGAGAGACCCAGTACTTC.

This clonotype has at least ten counts. This chain connects TRBV19 to TRBJ2-2; D is ambiguous. The CDR3 has 14 amino acids. The germline V gene has CDR1 LNHDA and CDR2 SQIVND (reference sequence). The V end lost 8 bases, the J end lost 2 bases, and 12 bases lay between the germline ends. In DNA, the CDR3 is TGTGCCAGTGGGTCGAAGGCCAACACCGGGGAGCTGTTTTTT. This gives the protein CASGSKANTGELFF.

This clonotype was observed a handful of times. The chain is built from TRBV11-2 and TRBJ2-3; the match to TRBD2 covers 16 bases. The germline V gene encodes CDR1 SGHAT and CDR2 FQNNGV. Losses at the gene ends were 5 bases for V and 3 bases for J; bases not matched to a gene: 14. The CDR3 is made up of 20 amino acids. The CDR3 region is CASSLYPGLAGGPSTDTQYF. The DNA for the CDR3 is TGTGCCAGCAGCCTTTACCCGGGACTAGCGGGAGGGCCCTCGACAGATACGCAGTATTTT.

This chain links TRBV7-7 with TRBJ2-3, with 10 bases lining up with TRBD1. This CDR3 spans 17 amino acids. V lost 6 bases, J lost 2 bases, and 11 bases stayed unmatched. CDR1 SSHAT and CDR2 FNYEAQ come from the germline V gene (reference sequence). The CDR3 sequence: CASRPARTGGYTDTQYF. CDR3 coding DNA: TGTGCCAGCAGACCAGCTCGGACAGGGGGATACACAGATACGCAGTATTTT.

As regards this clonotype: This may be a read error, as it is one base from a much larger clone. This sequence joins TRBV29-1 and TRBJ2-1; 14 positions match TRBD2. Germline CDR1 SQVTM, CDR2 ANQGSEA. CDR3 length: 13 residues. For the CDR3, the DNA is TGCAGCGTTGACGTGACTAGCGGGAGGGTTCAGATCTTC. It specifies CSVDVTSGRVQIF.

The genes are TRBV12-3 or TRBV12-4 and TRBJ2-7; D assignment may be TRBD1 or TRBD2 (6 bases each). CDR3 size: 11 residues. V was cut by 6 bases and J by 5 bases, with 8 bases left in between. The CDR3 DNA reads as TGTGCCAGCAGCGGGGGCCACGAGCAGTACTTC. This sequence encodes CASSGGHEQYF.

This clonotype was counted at least ten times. The chain combines TRBV2 with TRBJ2-3; D is ambiguous. CDR1 SNHLY and CDR2 FYNNEI come from the germline V gene. V lost 3 bases, J lost 2 bases, and 6 bases lay in between. This CDR3 has 13 residues. This CDR3 reads CASSEGNTDTQYF. As DNA, the CDR3 is TGTGCCAGCAGTGAGGGGAACACAGATACGCAGTATTTT. Together with reference TRBV2 and TRBJ2-3, the CDR3 gives the full variable domain: EPEVTQTPSHQVTQMGQEVILRCVPISNHLYFYWYRQILGQKVEFLVSFYNNEISEKSEIFDDQFSVERPDGSNFTLKIRSTKLEDSAMYFCASSEGNTDTQYFGPGTRLTVL.

The sample holds one count of this clonotype. The chain joins TRBV5-1 to TRBJ1-4; 7 positions agree with TRBD1. The trim removed 4 bases at V and 3 bases at J, leaving 3 bases unmatched. This CDR3 is built from 14 residues. Germline CDR1 reads SGHRS; CDR2 reads YFSETQ. The CDR3: CASSEGQSNEKLFF. CDR3 coding DNA: TGCGCCAGCAGCGAGGGACAGTCTAATGAAAAACTGTTTTTT.

The chain is built from TRBV20-1 and TRBJ2-1; perhaps TRBD1 as D (6 bases). V lost 5 bases, J lost 10 bases, and 30 bases lay in between. The CDR3 runs to 17 residues. In germline, CDR1 is DFQATT, CDR2 SNEGSKA (reference sequence). The CDR3 protein is CSASGRGSSLGYREQFF. In nucleotides, the CDR3 is TGCAGTGCTTCAGGTAGGGGGTCGTCTCTCGGATATCGGGAGCAGTTCTTC.

The V and J genes are TRBV7-2 and TRBJ2-1; 13 bases match TRBD2. From germline, CDR1 is SGHTA and CDR2 FQGNSA. Germline trimming cut 5 bases from V and 9 bases from J; bases unmatched to any gene: 10. The CDR3 extends over 16 amino acids. In DNA form, the CDR3 reads TGTGCCAGCAGCCTGTCTTGGACTAGCGGGAGAAGTGAGCAGTTCTTC. This gives the protein CASSLSWTSGRSEQFF.

The V gene is TRBV3-1, the J gene TRBJ1-3, with D tentatively TRBD1 (5 bases). The CDR3 is 16 amino acids. CDR1 and CDR2 (germline): LGHDT, YNNKEL (reference sequence). The ends were cut back, 3 bases at V and 2 bases at J, with 14 bases in the middle. The DNA of the CDR3 is TGTGCCAGCAGCCAGGGGTTAAGGGGTGCTGGAAACACCATATATTTT. This translates into CASSQGLRGAGNTIYF.

This chain joins TRBV29-1 and TRBJ2-5; 7 bases agree with TRBD2. The V gene end was trimmed by 2 bases and the J gene end by 5 bases; junction bases not matched to a gene: 2. CDR3 length: 12 amino acids. CDR1 and CDR2 from the germline V gene are SQVTM and ANQGSEA. CDR3: CSVEHGRETQYF. The CDR3 bases are TGCAGCGTTGAACACGGGAGGGAGACCCAGTACTTC.

The chain carries TRBV7-2 and TRBJ2-1, with D unclear. CDR1 and CDR2 from the germline V gene are SGHTA and FQGNSA. V lost 3 bases and J lost 6, with 9 bases in between. CDR3 length equals 13 residues. CDR3 nucleotides: TGTGCCAGCAGCTTCTCCCGGTCCAATGAGCAGTTCTTC. It codes for CASSFSRSNEQFF.

The chain has TRBV12-3 or TRBV12-4 and TRBJ1-4; D call uncertain. This CDR3 contains 14 residues. Between the trimmed V and J ends, which lost 2 bases and 3 bases, there was a span of 7 bases. CDR3 sequence (DNA): TGTGCCAGCAGTTTAAGGGCGGCTAATGAAAAACTGTTTTTT. Translation gives CASSLRAANEKLFF.

This clonotype has ten or more counts. The gene calls are TRBV20-1 and TRBJ2-2, with TRBD2 matching over 7 bases. Trimming removed 5 bases from V and 5 bases from J; junction bases left unmatched: 14. This CDR3 comprises 16 residues. Germline CDR1 reads DFQATT; CDR2 reads SNEGSKA (reference sequence). CDR3 coding DNA: TGCAGTGCTCGGTTACCGGGACTACCGGGGACCGGGGAGCTGTTTTTT. Encoded protein: CSARLPGLPGTGELFF.

The CDR3 spells CASVRSGTLTGELFF. CDR3 DNA: TGTGCCAGCGTGCGTTCCGGGACCCTCACCGGGGAGCTGTTTTTT. The chain joins TRBV2 to TRBJ2-2; possibly TRBD1 or TRBD2 for D (5 bases each). Germline CDR1 reads SNHLY; CDR2 reads FYNNEI. Trimming shortened V by 8 bases and J by 4 bases, and 17 bases separated the two germline ends. The CDR3 sequence is 15 residues long.

This clonotype occurred many times. V gene TRBV7-2 combines with J gene TRBJ2-3; D is unresolved. The CDR3 runs 14 residues. Per germline, CDR1 SGHTA and CDR2 FQGNSA. V was clipped by 2 bases and J by 0 bases, with 6 bases between them. The CDR3 DNA sequence: TGTGCCAGCAGCTTAACGGGCAGCACAGATACGCAGTATTTT. Protein sequence: CASSLTGSTDTQYF.

This clonotype has just a few counts. J is TRBJ2-1 and V is TRBV6-2 or TRBV6-3; tentative D call: TRBD2 (6 bases). Germline V gene lookup returns CDR1 MNHEY and CDR2 SVGEGT. Deletions cut 2 bases from V and 8 bases from J, with 10 bases between. CDR3 length equals 13 residues. The DNA of the CDR3 is TGTGCCAGCAGTTACACGGGAGTTGATGAGCAGTTCTTC. Translation gives CASSYTGVDEQFF.

This clonotype was seen a handful of times. CDR3 loop: CASNIQGRLDEQFF. The CDR3 bases are TGTGCCAGTAATATACAGGGCAGGTTAGATGAGCAGTTCTTC. The genes are TRBV2 and TRBJ2-1, with a weak D call TRBD1 (6 bases). The CDR3 has 14 amino acids. Trimming left V 9 bases short and J 8 bases short, with 20 bases between. CDR1 SNHLY and CDR2 FYNNEI come from the germline V gene.